A single sample gave rise to the 5 T cell receptor beta chains below, sequenced in a study of T cell responses to AZD1222 COVID-19 vaccine. Profiled with immunoSEQ multiplex PCR; TCRdb holds only in-frame clones, not every one. Here the sample spans around 140,000 clones, 75% to 85% being singletons. The sample was peripheral blood, taken 28 days after the second dose of the MenACWY control vaccine. These TCRs come from an adult who received the MenACWY meningococcal vaccine as a control.

This clone came up a few times. The rearrangement uses TRBV7-8 and TRBJ1-5, with D possibly matching TRBD1 (5 bases). Germline V gives CDR1 SGHVS, CDR2 FQNEAQ. The length of the CDR3 is 14 residues. The V gene lost 1 base and the J gene lost 1 base, with 5 bases spanning the gap. CDR3 protein: CASSLEGSNQPQHF. For the CDR3, the DNA is TGTGCCAGCAGCTTAGAGGGGAGCAATCAGCCCCAGCATTTT.

This clone has ten or more counts. The gene calls are TRBV19 and TRBJ1-6; D is unresolved. V gave up 7 bases and J gave up 5 bases, with 12 bases separating them. The CDR3 totals 14 residues. Germline V CDR1 and CDR2: LNHDA, SQIVND (reference sequence). The CDR3 spells CASKGESHNSPLHF. CDR3 nucleotides: TGTGCCAGTAAAGGCGAAAGCCATAATTCACCCCTCCACTTT.

This chain links TRBV5-5 with TRBJ2-7, with D perhaps matching TRBD2 (5 bases). Trimming shortened V by 4 bases and J by 6 bases, and 11 bases separated the two germline ends. Germline V lookup: CDR1 SGHKS, CDR2 YYEKEE (reference sequence). This CDR3 is 12 amino acids long. The CDR3 DNA sequence: TGTGCCAGCAGCCTGGGAGTTGCCGAGCAGTACTTC. Residues: CASSLGVAEQYF.

This clone came up once. This sequence joins TRBV3-1 (or the pseudogene TRBV3-2) and TRBJ1-5, with a tentative D call TRBD1 (5 bases). Germline assignment: CDR1 LGHDT and CDR2 YNNKEL (reference sequence). Trimming removed 4 bases from V and 7 bases from J, with 14 bases in between. The CDR3 runs 14 residues. DNA of the CDR3: TGTGCCAGCAGCCCCCTGGGGGGTGAACAGCCCCAGCATTTT. Translating gives CASSPLGGEQPQHF.

The chain carries TRBV9 and TRBJ2-1; weak D call: TRBD1 (5 bases). Trimming took 1 base from V and 8 from J, leaving 13 bases between them. The V gene's germline CDR1 is SGDLS and CDR2 YYNGEE. The CDR3 consists of 14 residues. The CDR3 nucleotides read TGTGCCAGCAGCGTACTCCCCAGGGCTGATGAGCAGTTCTTC. The encoded protein is CASSVLPRADEQFF.